This TCR beta chain emerged from a study of T cells in Graves' hyperthyroidism and ophthalmopathy (dated by TCRdb to between 2018 and 2020). For context, the study as a whole: Peripheral blood was collected at initial diagnosis, before any treatment. The paper reports TCR Vbeta CDR3 sequencing of some 140 peripheral blood samples: under 45 ophthalmopathy, around 80 hyperthyroidism and approximately 17 progressor patients. The approximately 90 discovery patients were randomly split 7:3 into training and test sets. Whether ophthalmopathy could be predicted prospectively was tested in an independent validation cohort made up of roughly 19 hyperthyroidism patients plus 17 patients who later progressed to ophthalmopathy. Following sampling, methimazole starting at 30 mg daily was given to hyperthyroidism patients, and high-dose intravenous methylprednisolone was given to ophthalmopathy patients. To identify TCR V-J signatures that set the groups apart, the researchers used a discovery cohort of roughly 100 patients, made up of 40 to 45 with Graves' ophthalmopathy and about 55 with stable Graves' hyperthyroidism. Thyroid tissue and blood T-cell repertoires from more than five Graves' hyperthyroidism patients were also compared in the study.

The TCR beta CDR3 regions were amplified from RNA transcripts. The TCR CDR3 was subjected to a first round of RT-PCR using the HTBI primer set and the Qiagen OneStep RT-PCR kit. Libraries were constructed in a second round of multiplex PCR, after which size selection and purification were performed. Paired-end sequencing of the libraries was performed with 100 bp reads on an Illumina HiSeq2000. The original methods were these. SOAPnuke was used to process the raw data, throwing out any read that contained adapters or uncalled bases, had a mean Phred below 15, or lacked an exact constant-primer or identifier match. High-quality paired reads were merged using COPE v1.2.5, and each unique nucleotide sequence was defined as a clonotype. MiTCR v1.1 was used to align the clonotypes against IMGT TRBV, TRBD and TRBJ reference segments. Only V-J combinations with frequency above 0.0001, covering about 99% of repertoires, were analysed. The TCS score was defined as the ratio of F50 (clonal expansion) to E x V (chaos), calculated using BLOSUM62-based TCRdist between CDR3 peptides within each V-J. Welch's t-statistics and random forest reduced some 510 V-J features to 13, which were used in a naive Bayes classifier (R e1071). Starting from the raw public reads, TCRdb applied fastp trimming at Q25, assembled clones with MiXCR and retained in-frame beta chains. Under each unique CDR3 protein, matching rows form one entry showing the most common genes and DNA. Clone size and V and J calls follow TCRdb, not the original study. In this sample the table shows 600,000 to 650,000 distinct CDR3 sequences, less than 25% of which occur a single time. Together, the top ten hold 30% to 40% of the sample.

In the ophthalmopathy patients, disease was moderately to severely active, with a Clinical Activity Score of 3 or more, a NOSPECS grade of 4 or more, and a duration of less than 3 months. The study excluded patients with uncontrolled infections, other autoimmune diseases, pregnancy or lactation. Diagnoses were based on clinical symptoms, serum thyroxine and TRAb, thyroid ultrasound and orbital computed tomography. PBMCs were separated from roughly 10 ml of fresh peripheral blood using Ficoll-Paque density gradient centrifugation. Total RNA was extracted with Trizol reagent, and quality was checked on an Agilent 2100 Bioanalyzer. What the study reported, not specific to this receptor: Most expanded thyroid clonotypes (frequency above 0.001) were also detected in blood, suggesting blood repertoires may reflect thyroid immune responses. A model built on a 13 V-J signature distinguished ophthalmopathy from stable hyperthyroidism, reaching around 88% sensitivity and 81.08% specificity in cross-validation and 80%/75% in testing. In validation, the model predicted progression to ophthalmopathy with approximately 70% sensitivity and less than 75% specificity, a median of approximately 6.7 months before onset. No statistical method was used to set the sample size in advance, and investigators knew the group allocation.

About this clonotype: What this receptor recognizes is not known. Base-call qualities are not available, and no considerably larger clone is one nucleotide away.

This TCR came from a man under 40 with Graves' ophthalmopathy. Sample: blood.

The CDR3 has the sequence CASSHTSGGQETQYF. Read as DNA, the sequence is TGTGCCAGCAGTCATACTAGCGGGGGTCAAGAGACCCAGTACTTC. The chain is made from TRBV6-1 and TRBJ2-5, and 11 junctional nucleotides match TRBD2. At the junction V is shortened by 5 bases and J by 2 bases; bases outside the gene matches: 4. CDR1 MNHNS and CDR2 SASEGT were looked up in the germline V gene. From its cysteine to its phenylalanine, the CDR3 spans 15 amino acids. Only CDR3 DNA is held: 45 bases, read in frame from base 1.